This T cell receptor (beta chain) was observed in a study of blood T cell repertoires in COVID-19. In the study overall: Researchers got acute and convalescent COVID-19 samples from the United States, Italy and Spain.

Per the original data handling: From reference gene primer amplification, estimates of nucleated cell counts were derived. Profiled with immunoSEQ multiplex PCR; TCRdb holds only in-frame clones, not every one. V, J and clone size derive from that table, while D and trimming were established from the DNA sequence. The data hold hundreds of thousands of clones, with around 86% observed a single time. This TCR was recovered from a man in his 60s who had recovered from COVID-19. Material for sequencing was peripheral blood.

In nucleotides, the CDR3 is TGTGCCAGCAGCCCTAGCGGGAGGGAGTACAATGAGCAGTTCTTC. This sequence encodes CASSPSGREYNEQFF. This chain uses TRBV4-2 with TRBJ2-1; 12 bases match TRBD2. This CDR3 is 15 amino acids long. J was trimmed by 4 bases and V by 4 bases; bases with no gene match: 2. Germline CDR1 LGHNA, CDR2 YNFKEQ.